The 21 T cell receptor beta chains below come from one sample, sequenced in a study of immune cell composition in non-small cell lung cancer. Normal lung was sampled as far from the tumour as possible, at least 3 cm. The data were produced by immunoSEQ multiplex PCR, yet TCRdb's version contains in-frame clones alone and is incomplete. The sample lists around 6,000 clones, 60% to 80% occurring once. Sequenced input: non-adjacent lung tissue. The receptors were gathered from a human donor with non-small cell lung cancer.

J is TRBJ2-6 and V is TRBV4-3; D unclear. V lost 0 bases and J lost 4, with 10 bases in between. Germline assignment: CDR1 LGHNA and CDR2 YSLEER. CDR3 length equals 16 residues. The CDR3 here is CASSQDWPRGANVLTF. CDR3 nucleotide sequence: TGCGCCAGCAGCCAAGATTGGCCGAGGGGGGCCAACGTCCTGACTTTC.

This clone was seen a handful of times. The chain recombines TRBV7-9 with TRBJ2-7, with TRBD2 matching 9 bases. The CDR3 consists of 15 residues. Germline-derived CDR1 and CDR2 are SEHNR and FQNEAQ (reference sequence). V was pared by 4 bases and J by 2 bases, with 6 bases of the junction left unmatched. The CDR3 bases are TGTGCCAGCAGCTCCTCGACTAGCGGAACCTACGAGCAGTACTTC. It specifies CASSSSTSGTYEQYF.

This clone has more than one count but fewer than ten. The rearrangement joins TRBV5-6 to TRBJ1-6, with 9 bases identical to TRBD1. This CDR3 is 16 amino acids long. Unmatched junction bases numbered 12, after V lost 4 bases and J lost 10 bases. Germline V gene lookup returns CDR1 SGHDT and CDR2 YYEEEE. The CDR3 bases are TGTGCCAGCAGCGAACCGGGACAGGGAAGGGGATCACCCCTCCACTTT. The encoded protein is CASSEPGQGRGSPLHF.

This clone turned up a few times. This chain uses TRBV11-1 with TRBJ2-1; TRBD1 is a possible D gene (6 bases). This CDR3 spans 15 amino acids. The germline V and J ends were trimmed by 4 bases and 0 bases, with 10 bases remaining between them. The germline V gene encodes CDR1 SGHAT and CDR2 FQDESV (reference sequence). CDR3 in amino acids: CASSSGQISYNEQFF. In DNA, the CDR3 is TGTGCCAGCAGCTCCGGACAGATCTCCTACAATGAGCAGTTCTTC. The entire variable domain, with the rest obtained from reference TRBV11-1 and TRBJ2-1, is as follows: EAEVAQSPRYKITEKSQAVAFWCDPISGHATLYWYRQILGQGPELLVQFQDESVVDDSQLPKDRFSAERLKGVDSTLKIQPAELGDSAMYLCASSSGQISYNEQFFGPGTRLTVL.

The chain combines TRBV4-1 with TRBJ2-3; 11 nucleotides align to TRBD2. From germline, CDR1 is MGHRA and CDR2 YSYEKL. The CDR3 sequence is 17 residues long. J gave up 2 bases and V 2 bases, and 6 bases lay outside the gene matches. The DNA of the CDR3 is TGCGCCAGCAGCCAATCCGGGACTAGCGGACTCACAGATACGCAGTATTTT. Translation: CASSQSGTSGLTDTQYF.

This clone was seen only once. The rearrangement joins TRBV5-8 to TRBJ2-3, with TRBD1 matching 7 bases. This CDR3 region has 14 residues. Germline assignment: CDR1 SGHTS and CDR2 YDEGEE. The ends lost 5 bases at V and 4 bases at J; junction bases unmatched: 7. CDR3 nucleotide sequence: TGTGCCAGCAGACCGACAGGGATCCCAGATACGCAGTATTTT. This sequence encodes CASRPTGIPDTQYF.

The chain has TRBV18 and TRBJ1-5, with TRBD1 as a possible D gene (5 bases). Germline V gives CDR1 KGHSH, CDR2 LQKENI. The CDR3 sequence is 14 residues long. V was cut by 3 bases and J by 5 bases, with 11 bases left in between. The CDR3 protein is CASSPLGGYQPQHF. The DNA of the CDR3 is TGTGCCAGCTCACCCCTCGGGGGGTATCAGCCCCAGCATTTT.

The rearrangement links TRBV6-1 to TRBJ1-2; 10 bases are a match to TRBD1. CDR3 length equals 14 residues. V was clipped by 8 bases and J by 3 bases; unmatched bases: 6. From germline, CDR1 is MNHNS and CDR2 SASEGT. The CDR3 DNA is TGTGCCAGCGCCGGGACAGGGGCGGACTATGGCTACACCTTC. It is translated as CASAGTGADYGYTF.

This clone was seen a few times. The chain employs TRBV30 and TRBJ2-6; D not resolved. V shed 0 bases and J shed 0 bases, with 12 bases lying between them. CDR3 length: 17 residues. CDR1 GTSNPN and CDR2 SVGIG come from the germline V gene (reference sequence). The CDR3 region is CAWSVTGTGSGANVLTF. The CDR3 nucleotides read TGTGCCTGGAGTGTTACTGGAACGGGCTCTGGGGCCAACGTCCTGACTTTC.

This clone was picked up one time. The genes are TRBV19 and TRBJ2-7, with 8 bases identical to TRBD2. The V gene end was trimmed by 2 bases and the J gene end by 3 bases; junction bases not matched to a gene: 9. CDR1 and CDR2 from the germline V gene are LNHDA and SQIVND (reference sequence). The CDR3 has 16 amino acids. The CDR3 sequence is CASSISSSGFFYEQYF. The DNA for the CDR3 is TGTGCCAGTAGTATATCCTCTAGCGGGTTCTTCTACGAGCAGTACTTC.

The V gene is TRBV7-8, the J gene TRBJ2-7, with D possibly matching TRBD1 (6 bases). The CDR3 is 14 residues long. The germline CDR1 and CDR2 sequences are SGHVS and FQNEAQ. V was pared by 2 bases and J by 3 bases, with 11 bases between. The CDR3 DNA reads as TGTGCCAGCAGCTTAACAGGGAATTACTACGAGCAGTACTTC. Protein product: CASSLTGNYYEQYF.

The CDR3 DNA reads as TGTGCCAGCAGCTTAGGGTCCGGGACTACCTCTGAAGCTTTCTTT. It codes for CASSLGSGTTSEAFF. The V and J genes are TRBV7-2 and TRBJ1-1, with D tentatively TRBD1 (5 bases). There are 15 residues in the CDR3. CDR1 and CDR2 (germline): SGHTA, FQGNSA. Trimming took 1 base from V and 6 from J, leaving 15 bases between them.

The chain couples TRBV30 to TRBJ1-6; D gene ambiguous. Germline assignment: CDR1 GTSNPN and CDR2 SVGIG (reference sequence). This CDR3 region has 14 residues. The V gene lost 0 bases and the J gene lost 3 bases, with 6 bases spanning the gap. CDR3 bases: TGTGCCTGGAGTGTAGGCGGCTATAATTCACCCCTCCACTTT. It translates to CAWSVGGYNSPLHF.

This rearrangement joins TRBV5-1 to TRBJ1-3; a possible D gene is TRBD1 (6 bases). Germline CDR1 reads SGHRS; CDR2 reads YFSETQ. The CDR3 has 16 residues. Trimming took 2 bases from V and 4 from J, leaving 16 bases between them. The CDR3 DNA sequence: TGCGCCAGCAGCTTAACAGGGCGGGCGTCGGGAAACACCATATATTTT. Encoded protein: CASSLTGRASGNTIYF. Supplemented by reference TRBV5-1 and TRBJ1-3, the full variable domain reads KAGVTQTPRYLIKTRGQQVTLSCSPISGHRSVSWYQQTPGQGLQFLFEYFSETQRNKGNFPGRFSGRQFSNSRSEMNVSTLELGDSALYLCASSLTGRASGNTIYFGEGSWLTVV.

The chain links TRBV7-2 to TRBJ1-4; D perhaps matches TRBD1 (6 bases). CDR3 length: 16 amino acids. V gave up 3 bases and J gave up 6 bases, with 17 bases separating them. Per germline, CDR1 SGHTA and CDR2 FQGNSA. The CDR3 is CASSFTTGRGHEKLFF. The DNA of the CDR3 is TGTGCCAGCAGCTTCACTACAGGGAGGGGACATGAAAAACTGTTTTTT.

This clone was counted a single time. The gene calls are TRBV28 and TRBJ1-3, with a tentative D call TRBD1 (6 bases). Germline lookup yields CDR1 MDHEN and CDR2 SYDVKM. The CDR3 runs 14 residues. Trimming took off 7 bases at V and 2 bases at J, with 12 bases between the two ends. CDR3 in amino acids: CASTIAGAGNTIYF. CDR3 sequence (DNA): TGTGCCAGCACAATAGCAGGGGCTGGAAACACCATATATTTT.

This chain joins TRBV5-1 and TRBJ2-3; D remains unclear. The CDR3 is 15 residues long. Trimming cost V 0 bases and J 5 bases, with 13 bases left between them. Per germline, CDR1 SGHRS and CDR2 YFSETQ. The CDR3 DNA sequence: TGCGCCAGCAGCTTGGCTCGGGTGGGTGGAGATACGCAGTATTTT. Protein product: CASSLARVGGDTQYF.

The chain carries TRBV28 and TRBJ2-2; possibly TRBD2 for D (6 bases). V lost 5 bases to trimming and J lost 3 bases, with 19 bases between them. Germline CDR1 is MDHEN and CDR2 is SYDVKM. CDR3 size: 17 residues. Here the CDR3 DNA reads TGTGCCAGCAGTACCTCCGGTAGCGGAGGGGACACCGGGGAGCTGTTTTTT. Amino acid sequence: CASSTSGSGGDTGELFF.

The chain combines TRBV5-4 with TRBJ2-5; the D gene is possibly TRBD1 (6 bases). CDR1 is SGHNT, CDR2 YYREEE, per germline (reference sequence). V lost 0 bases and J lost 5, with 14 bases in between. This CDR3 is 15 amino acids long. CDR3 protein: CASSLEAGDGETQYF. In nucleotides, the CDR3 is TGTGCCAGCAGCTTGGAAGCAGGGGATGGGGAGACCCAGTACTTC.

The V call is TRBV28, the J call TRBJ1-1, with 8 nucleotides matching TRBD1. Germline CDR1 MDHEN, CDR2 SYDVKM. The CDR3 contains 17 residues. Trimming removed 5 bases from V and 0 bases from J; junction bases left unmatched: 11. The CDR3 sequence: CASSTGTGVLMNTEAFF. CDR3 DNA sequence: TGTGCCAGCAGTACCGGGACAGGCGTTCTCATGAACACTGAAGCTTTCTTT.

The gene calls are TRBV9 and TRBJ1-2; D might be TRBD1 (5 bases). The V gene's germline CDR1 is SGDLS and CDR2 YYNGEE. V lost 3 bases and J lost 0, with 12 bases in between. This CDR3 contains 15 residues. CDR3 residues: CASSGLGQTNYGYTF. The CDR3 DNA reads TGTGCCAGCAGCGGCTTGGGGCAGACTAACTATGGCTACACCTTC. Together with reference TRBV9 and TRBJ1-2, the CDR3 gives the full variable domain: DSGVTQTPKHLITATGQRVTLRCSPRSGDLSVYWYQQSLDQGLQFLIQYYNGEERAKGNILERFSAQQFPDLHSELNLSSLELGDSALYFCASSGLGQTNYGYTFGSGTRLTVV.